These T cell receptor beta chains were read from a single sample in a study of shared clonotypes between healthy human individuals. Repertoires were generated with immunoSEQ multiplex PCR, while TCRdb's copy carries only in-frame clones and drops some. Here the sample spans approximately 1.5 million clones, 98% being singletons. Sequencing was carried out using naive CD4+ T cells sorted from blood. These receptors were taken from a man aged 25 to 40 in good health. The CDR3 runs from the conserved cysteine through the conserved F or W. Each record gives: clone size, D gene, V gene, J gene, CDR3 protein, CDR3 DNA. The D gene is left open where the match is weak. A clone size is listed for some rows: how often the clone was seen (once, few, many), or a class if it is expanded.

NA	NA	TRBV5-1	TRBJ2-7	CASSLTLSYSYEQYF	TGCGCCAGCAGCTTGACCCTGTCCTACTCCTACGAGCAGTACTTC
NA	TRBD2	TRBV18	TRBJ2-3	CASSRGGRADTQYF	TGTGCCAGCTCTCGGGGGGGAAGGGCAGATACGCAGTATTTT
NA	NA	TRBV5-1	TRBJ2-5	CASSLNGGEQETQYF	TGCGCCAGCAGCTTGAACGGGGGCGAACAAGAGACCCAGTACTTC
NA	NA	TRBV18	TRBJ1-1	CASSLDQMNTEAFF	TGTGCCAGCTCACTGGACCAAATGAACACTGAAGCTTTCTTT
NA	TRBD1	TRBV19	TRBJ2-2	CASSIRTGIDIELFF	TGTGCCAGTAGTATCCGGACAGGGATAGATATTGAGCTGTTTTTT
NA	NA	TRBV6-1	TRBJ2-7	CASSRTARYEQYF	TGTGCCAGCAGCAGGACCGCCAGATACGAGCAGTACTTC
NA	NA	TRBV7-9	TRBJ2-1	CASSFDSLGEQFF	TGTGCCAGCAGCTTTGATAGTCTGGGTGAGCAGTTCTTC
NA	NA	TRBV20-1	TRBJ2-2	CSAEGTGELFF	TGCAGTGCCGAGGGTACCGGGGAGCTGTTTTTT
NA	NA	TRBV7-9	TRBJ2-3	CASSLQHGAGRTDTQYF	TGTGCCAGCAGCCTCCAACACGGTGCGGGACGTACAGATACGCAGTATTTT
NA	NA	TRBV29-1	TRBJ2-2	CSVERNEGTGELFF	TGCAGCGTTGAACGAAACGAGGGCACCGGGGAGCTGTTTTTT
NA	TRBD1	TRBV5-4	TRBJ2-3	CASSSDRGTDTQYF	TGTGCCAGCAGCTCTGACAGGGGCACAGATACGCAGTATTTT
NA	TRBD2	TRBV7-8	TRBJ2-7	CASSRLAGYNEQYF	TGTGCCAGCAGCCGACTAGCGGGATATAACGAGCAGTACTTC
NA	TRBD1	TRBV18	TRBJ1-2	CASSLPGTGVYGYTF	TGTGCCAGCTCTCTACCCGGGACAGGCGTTTATGGCTACACCTTC
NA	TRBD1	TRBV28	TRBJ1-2	CASNSGQGVGGGYTF	TGTGCCAGCAACTCCGGACAGGGTGTTGGCGGTGGCTACACCTTC
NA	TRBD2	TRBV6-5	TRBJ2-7	CASSYGLAGVSEQYF	TGTGCCAGCAGTTACGGACTAGCGGGAGTCTCCGAGCAGTACTTC
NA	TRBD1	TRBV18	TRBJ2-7	CASSPQGQAYEQYF	TGTGCCAGCTCACCACAAGGACAGGCCTACGAGCAGTACTTC
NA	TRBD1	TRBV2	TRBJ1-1	CASRETGGDAEAFF	TGTGCCAGCAGGGAGACAGGGGGGGACGCTGAAGCTTTCTTT
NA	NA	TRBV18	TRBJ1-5	CASSQTTWDQPQHF	TGTGCCAGCTCGCAAACGACGTGGGATCAGCCCCAGCATTTT
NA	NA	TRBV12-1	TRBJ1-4	CASSLRCEKLFF	TGTGCCAGCAGCCTCCGCTGTGAAAAACTGTTTTTT
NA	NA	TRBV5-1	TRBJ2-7	CASSLVDNTYEQYF	TGCGCCAGCAGCTTGGTCGACAACACCTACGAGCAGTACTTC
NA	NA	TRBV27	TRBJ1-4	CASSFFATNEKLFF	TGTGCCAGCAGTTTTTTCGCAACTAATGAAAAACTGTTTTTT
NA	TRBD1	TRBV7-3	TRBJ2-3	CASSPTRGWANTQYF	TGTGCCAGCAGCCCCACCAGGGGGTGGGCAAATACGCAGTATTTT
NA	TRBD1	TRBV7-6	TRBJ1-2	CASSRTGDYGYTF	TGTGCCAGCAGCCGGACAGGGGATTATGGCTACACCTTC
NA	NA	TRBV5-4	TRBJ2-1	CASSLGRERGHEQFF	TGTGCCAGCAGCTTGGGACGGGAAAGGGGTCATGAGCAGTTCTTC
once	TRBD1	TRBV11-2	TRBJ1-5	CASTAGTDQPQHF	TGTGCCAGCACCGCCGGGACAGATCAGCCCCAGCATTTT
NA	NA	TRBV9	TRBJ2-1	CASSVESLYNEQFF	TGTGCCAGCAGCGTAGAGAGCCTTTACAATGAGCAGTTCTTC
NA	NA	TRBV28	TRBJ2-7	CASSSLPYEQYF	TGTGCCAGCAGTTCCCTACCCTACGAGCAGTACTTC
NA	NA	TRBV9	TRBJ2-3	CASSVIGVDTQYF	TGTGCCAGCAGCGTAATAGGGGTAGATACGCAGTATTTT
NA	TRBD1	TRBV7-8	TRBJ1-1	CASSSIRQGEAFF	TGTGCCAGCAGCTCAATCCGACAGGGAGAAGCTTTCTTT
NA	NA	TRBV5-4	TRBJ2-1	CASSLRLDNNEQFF	TGTGCCAGCAGCTTGCGTCTAGATAACAATGAGCAGTTCTTC
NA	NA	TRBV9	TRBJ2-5	CASSVEETQYF	TGTGCCAGCAGCGTAGAAGAGACCCAGTACTTC
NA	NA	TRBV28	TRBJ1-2	CANYATGHGYTF	TGTGCCAACTACGCTACTGGACATGGCTACACCTTC
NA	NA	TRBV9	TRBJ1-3	CASSVQGSIGNTIYF	TGTGCCAGCAGCGTGCAGGGTTCAATAGGAAACACCATATATTTT
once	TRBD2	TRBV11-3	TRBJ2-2	CASSSLAGVTGELFF	TGTGCCAGCAGCTCTCTAGCGGGAGTCACCGGGGAGCTGTTTTTT
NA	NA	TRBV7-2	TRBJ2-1	CASSLVASSYNEQFF	TGTGCCAGCAGCTTAGTCGCCAGCTCCTACAATGAGCAGTTCTTC
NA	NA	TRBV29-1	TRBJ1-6	CSVREGYYNSPLHF	TGCAGCGTTCGGGAGGGATACTATAATTCACCCCTCCACTTT
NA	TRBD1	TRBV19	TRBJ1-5	CASRFIQGNQPQHF	TGTGCCAGTAGGTTTATACAGGGGAATCAGCCCCAGCATTTT
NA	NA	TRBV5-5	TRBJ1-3	CASGPGGPGNTIYF	TGTGCCAGCGGCCCCGGGGGGCCTGGAAACACCATATATTTT
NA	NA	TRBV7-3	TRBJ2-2	CASSASSTGELFF	TGTGCCAGCAGCGCATCAAGCACCGGGGAGCTGTTTTTT
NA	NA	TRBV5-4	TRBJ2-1	CASSLDKVSYNEQFF	TGTGCCAGCAGCTTAGATAAGGTCTCCTACAATGAGCAGTTCTTC
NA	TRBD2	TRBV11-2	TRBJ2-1	CASSLKAGEAYEQFF	TGTGCCAGCAGCTTAAAAGCGGGAGAAGCCTATGAGCAGTTCTTC
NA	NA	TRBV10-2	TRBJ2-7	CASSGTPGRGRSYEQYF	TGCGCCAGCAGTGGAACCCCGGGCAGGGGTCGTTCCTACGAGCAGTACTTC
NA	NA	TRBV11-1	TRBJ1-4	CASSSNLNEKLFF	TGTGCCAGCAGCTCGAACTTGAATGAAAAACTGTTTTTT
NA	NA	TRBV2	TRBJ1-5	CASSDQEDQPQHF	TGTGCCAGCAGTGACCAGGAGGATCAGCCCCAGCATTTT
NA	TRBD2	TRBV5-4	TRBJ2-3	CASRSTSGGTDTQYF	TGTGCCAGCAGATCGACTAGCGGGGGCACAGATACGCAGTATTTT
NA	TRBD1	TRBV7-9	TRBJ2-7	CASSLRVDRGYEQYF	TGTGCCAGCAGCTTAAGGGTGGACAGGGGCTACGAGCAGTACTTC
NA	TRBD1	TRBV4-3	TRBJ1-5	CASSQDTGGGPQHF	TGCGCCAGCAGCCAAGATACAGGGGGTGGGCCCCAGCATTTT
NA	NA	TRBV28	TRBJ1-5	CASKIPQFNQPQHF	TGTGCCAGTAAAATCCCCCAGTTTAATCAGCCCCAGCATTTT
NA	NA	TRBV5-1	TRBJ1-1	CASSFISDTEAFF	TGCGCCAGCAGCTTTATATCGGACACTGAAGCTTTCTTT
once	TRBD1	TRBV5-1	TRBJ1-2	CASSLEAGGQSGYTF	TGCGCCAGCAGCTTGGAGGCAGGGGGACAGAGTGGCTACACCTTC
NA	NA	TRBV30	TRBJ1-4	CAWSGIGTPTLFEKLFF	TGTGCCTGGAGTGGCATCGGGACGCCGACTCTATTTGAAAAACTGTTTTTT
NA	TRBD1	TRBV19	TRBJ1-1	CASSIAQGGLGTEAFF	TGTGCCAGTAGTATAGCTCAAGGGGGCTTGGGGACTGAAGCTTTCTTT
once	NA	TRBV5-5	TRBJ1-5	CASSSPRGANSNQPQHF	TGTGCCAGCAGCTCGCCAAGGGGCGCGAATAGCAATCAGCCCCAGCATTTT
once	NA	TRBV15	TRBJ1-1	CATSRDPWAAGTEAFF	TGTGCCACCAGCAGAGATCCCTGGGCGGCAGGCACTGAAGCTTTCTTT
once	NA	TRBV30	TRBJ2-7	CAWSVSSSYEQYF	TGTGCCTGGAGTGTGTCCAGCTCCTACGAGCAGTACTTC